This record covers a single T cell receptor beta chain. With V trimmed by 11 bases and J by 13 bases, 19 bases remained unmatched. The CDR3 consists of 13 residues. The germline gives CDR1 ENHRY, CDR2 SYGVKD. Three nested ARM-PCR rounds with V-beta and C-beta primers built TCRB libraries. TCRdb reprocessed the multiplex PCR reads with MiXCR, giving one entry per CDR3 protein. The repertoire consists of approximately 10,000 distinct CDR3 sequences, with 60% to 70% occurring once and the leading ten covering around 31%. This sample stems from a study of tumor-infiltrating lymphocytes in glioblastoma multiforme.

This chain joins TRBV10-3 and TRBJ1-1; TRBD1 matches 7 bases. The source of this sequence is a male donor with glioblastoma. Source material: brain tumor tissue. The CDR3: CALKQGLNTEVFF. The DNA for the CDR3 is TGTGCCCTAAAACAGGGGTTAAACACTGAGGTTTTCTTT.